The present T cell receptor (beta chain) was sequenced within a study of T cells expressing NK-cell markers. The study, taken as a whole, reports: In roughly 6 donors, dominant CD3+CD56+NKG2C+ clones formed roughly 1.0-7.5% of CD8+ cells.

Per the germline V gene, CDR1 is WSHSY and CDR2 is SAAADI. The CDR3 is made up of 15 amino acids. UMI-tagged 5'RACE template switching yielded the TCR beta cDNA. From its re-call of the 5' RACE reads, TCRdb lists each CDR3 protein once, without DNA. The table lists roughly 430,000 distinct CDR3 sequences, with about 7.1% in the top ten. As to this clonotype: What it recognizes is unknown.

This sequence originates from a woman between 18 and 70 years old in good health. Sequencing was done on a sample of blood T cells: a sorted CD56 or NKG2C T cell subset, CD4+ or CD8+ T cells, or bulk PBMC T cells (not recorded which). V is TRBV10-2 and J is TRBJ1-1; TCRdb proposes TRBD1, but this gene call is untestable without DNA. This chain's CDR3 is CASMKGTQGNTEAFF.